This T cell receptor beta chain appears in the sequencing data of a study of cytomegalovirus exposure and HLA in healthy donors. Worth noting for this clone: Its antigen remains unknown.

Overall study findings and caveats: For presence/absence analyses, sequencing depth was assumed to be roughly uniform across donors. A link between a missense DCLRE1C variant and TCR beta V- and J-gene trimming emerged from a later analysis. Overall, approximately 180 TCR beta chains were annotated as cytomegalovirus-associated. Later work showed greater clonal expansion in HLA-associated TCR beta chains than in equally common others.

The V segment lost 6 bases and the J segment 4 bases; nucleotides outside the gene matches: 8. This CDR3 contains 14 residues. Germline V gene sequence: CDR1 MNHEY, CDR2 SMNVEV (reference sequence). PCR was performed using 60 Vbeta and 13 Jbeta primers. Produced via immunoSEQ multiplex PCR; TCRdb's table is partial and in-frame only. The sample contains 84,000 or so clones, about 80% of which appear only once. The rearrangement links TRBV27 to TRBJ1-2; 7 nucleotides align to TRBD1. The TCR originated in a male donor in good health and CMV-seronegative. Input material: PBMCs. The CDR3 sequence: CASRQGVTSYGYTF. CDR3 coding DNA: TGTGCCAGCAGGCAGGGGGTTACTAGCTATGGCTACACCTTC.